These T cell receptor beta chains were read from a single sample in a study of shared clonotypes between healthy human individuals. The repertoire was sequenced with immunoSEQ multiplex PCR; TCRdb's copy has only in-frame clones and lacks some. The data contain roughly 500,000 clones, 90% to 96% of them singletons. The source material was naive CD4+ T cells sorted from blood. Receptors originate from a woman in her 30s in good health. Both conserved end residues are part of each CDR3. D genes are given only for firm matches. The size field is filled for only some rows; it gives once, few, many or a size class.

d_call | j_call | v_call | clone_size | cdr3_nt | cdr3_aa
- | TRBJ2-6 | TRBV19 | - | TGTGCCAGTCGGGAATTCAGCTCTGGGGCCAACGTCCTGACTTTC | CASREFSSGANVLTF
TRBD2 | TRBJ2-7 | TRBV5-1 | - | TGCGCCAGCAGCTTGGAGCTTTTGCGGGAGGGTCGCTACGAGCAGTACTTC | CASSLELLREGRYEQYF
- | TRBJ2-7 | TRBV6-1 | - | TGTGCCAGCAGTGCCCGGGACACAAGATACGAGCAGTACTTC | CASSARDTRYEQYF
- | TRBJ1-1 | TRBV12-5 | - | TGTGCTAGTGGGACTGCCACTGAAGCTTTCTTT | CASGTATEAFF
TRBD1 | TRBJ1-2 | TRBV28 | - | TGTGCCAGCAGTTCCCCACCGGGACAGGGGCTCTATGGCTACACCTTC | CASSSPPGQGLYGYTF
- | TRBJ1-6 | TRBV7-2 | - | TGTGCCAGCAGCCGCAGGCGACACTCCTATAATTCACCCCTCCACTTT | CASSRRRHSYNSPLHF
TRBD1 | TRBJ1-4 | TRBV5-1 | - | TGCGCCAGCAGCTTGGAGGCCAGGGGGCCGACAACTAATGAAAAACTGTTTTTT | CASSLEARGPTTNEKLFF
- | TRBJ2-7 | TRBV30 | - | TGTGCCTGGAGGCATTCCTCTTTCCCGGCTACGGGGCAGTACTTC | CAWRHSSFPATGQYF
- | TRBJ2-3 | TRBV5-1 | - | TGCGCCAGCAGCTTGAATCCGGGGGTCACAGATACGCAGTATTTT | CASSLNPGVTDTQYF
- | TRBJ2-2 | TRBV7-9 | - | TGTGCCAGCAGCTGGGTAGCGAACGCGGCGCTGTTTTTT | CASSWVANAALFF
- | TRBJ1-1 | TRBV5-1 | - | TGCGCCAGCAGAAACAACCTCGGGGTGGGCACTGAAGCTTTCTTT | CASRNNLGVGTEAFF
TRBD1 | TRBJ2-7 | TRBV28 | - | TGTGCCAGCAGTTTAGATTGGGGACAGGGGGTCAACGAGCAGTACTTC | CASSLDWGQGVNEQYF
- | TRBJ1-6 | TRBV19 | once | TGTGCCAGTAGTATACCGCAGGGGAGTAATTCACCCCTCCACTTT | CASSIPQGSNSPLHF
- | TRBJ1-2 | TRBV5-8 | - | TGTGCCAGCACCCCCCTGGGGGGAGAGAGGGACTATGGCTACACCTTC | CASTPLGGERDYGYTF
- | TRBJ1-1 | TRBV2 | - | TGTGCCAGCTCAAAGGACAGGAACACTGAAGCTTTCTTT | CASSKDRNTEAFF
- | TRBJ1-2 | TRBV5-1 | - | TGCGCCAGCAGCTTGGAATTGAGGGATGGCTACACCTTC | CASSLELRDGYTF
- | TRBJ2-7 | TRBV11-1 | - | TGTGCCAGCAGCTTAGACAGGTTGGACTACGAGCAGTACTTC | CASSLDRLDYEQYF
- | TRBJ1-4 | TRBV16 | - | TGTGCCAGCAGCTCAATCCCACAGGGTGAAAAACTGTTTTTT | CASSSIPQGEKLFF
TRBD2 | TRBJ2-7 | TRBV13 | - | TGTGCCAGCAGCTTACTTAGGAGCGGGGTGCTCTCCTACGAGCAGTACTTC | CASSLLRSGVLSYEQYF
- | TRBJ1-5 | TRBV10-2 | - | TGCGCCAGCAGTGAGTCTGGTAGGGTAGTAGATCAGCCCCAGCATTTT | CASSESGRVVDQPQHF
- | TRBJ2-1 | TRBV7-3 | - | TGTGCCAGCAGCTTAAGGGACAATGAGCAGTTCTTC | CASSLRDNEQFF
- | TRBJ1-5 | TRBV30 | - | TGTGCCTGGAGTTTTCAGCCCCAGCATTTT | CAWSFQPQHF
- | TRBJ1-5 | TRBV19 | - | TGTGCCAGTAGTGTAAAGGGGCCCCAGGCCCAGCATTTT | CASSVKGPQAQHF
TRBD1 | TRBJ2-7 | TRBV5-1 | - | TGCGCCAGCAGCGCCGCCACCGGGACAGGGAGCTACGAGCAGTACTTC | CASSAATGTGSYEQYF
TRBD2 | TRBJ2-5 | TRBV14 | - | TGTGCCAGCAGCCAAGGGGTACTAGCGGGAGGCCAAGAGACCCAGTACTTC | CASSQGVLAGGQETQYF
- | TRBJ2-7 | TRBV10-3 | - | TGTGCCATCAGTGGTCCCCAGGGTACCCACGAGCAGTACTTC | CAISGPQGTHEQYF
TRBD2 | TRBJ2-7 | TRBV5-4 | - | TGTGCCAGCAGCCCGACTACCGGGAGGGCTTCCTACGAGCAGTACTTC | CASSPTTGRASYEQYF
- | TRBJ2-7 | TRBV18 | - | TGTGCCAGCTTCGAGCGGAAGAGCTCCTACGAGCAGTACTTC | CASFERKSSYEQYF
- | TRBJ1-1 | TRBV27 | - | TGTGCCAGCAGGAGGTCCGGGGGGAGTACTGAAGCTTTCTTT | CASRRSGGSTEAFF
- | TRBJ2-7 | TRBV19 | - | TGTGCCAGTAGTACACCCGGGACTCGCACCTACGAGCAGTACTTC | CASSTPGTRTYEQYF
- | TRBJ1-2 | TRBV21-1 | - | TGTGCCAGCAGCAAAGCAGGAACAGGAGCGACTAACTATGGCTACACCTTC | CASSKAGTGATNYGYTF
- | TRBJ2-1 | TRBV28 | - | TGTGCCAGCGGCCTCTATGAGCAGTTCTTC | CASGLYEQFF
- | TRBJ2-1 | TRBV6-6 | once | TGTGCCAGCAGTTACAGGGATGAGCAGTTCTTC | CASSYRDEQFF
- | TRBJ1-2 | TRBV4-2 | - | TGTGCCAGCAGCCAAAAGGACCGTAACTATGGCTACACCTTC | CASSQKDRNYGYTF
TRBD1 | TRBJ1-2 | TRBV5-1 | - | TGCGCCAGCAGCTTGAACGTGGGGCAGGGGGACTATGGCTACACCTTC | CASSLNVGQGDYGYTF
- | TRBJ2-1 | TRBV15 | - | TGTGCCACCAGCAAGGGCCTGGCCTACAATGAGCAGTTCTTC | CATSKGLAYNEQFF
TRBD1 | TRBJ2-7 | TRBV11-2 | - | TGTGCCAGCAGCTTCAGGCCCCCAGGGGGTTACGAGCAGTACTTC | CASSFRPPGGYEQYF
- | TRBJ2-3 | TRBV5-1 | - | TGCGCCAGCAGTCGTTCACCGCGGGATACGCAGTATTTT | CASSRSPRDTQYF
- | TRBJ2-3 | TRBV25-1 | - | TGTGCCAGCTCTCCCGGGAGCACAGATACGCAGTATTTT | CASSPGSTDTQYF
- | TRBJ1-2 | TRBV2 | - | TGTGCCAGCAGTAGGGACGTAGGCTATGGCTACACCTTC | CASSRDVGYGYTF
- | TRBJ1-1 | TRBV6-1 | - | TGTGCCAGCAGTTTACAGGGAAACACTGAAGCTTTCTTT | CASSLQGNTEAFF
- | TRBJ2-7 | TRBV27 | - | TGTGCCAGCAGCCTAGGACCAAGTTGGTCCTCCTACGAGCAGTACTTC | CASSLGPSWSSYEQYF
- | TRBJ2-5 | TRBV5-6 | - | TGTGCCAGCAGCTTGTACAGGGACACTCAAGAGACCCAGTACTTC | CASSLYRDTQETQYF
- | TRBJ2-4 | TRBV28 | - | TGTGCCAGCAGGACTAGTTCTCTCGCCAAAAACATTCAGTACTTC | CASRTSSLAKNIQYF
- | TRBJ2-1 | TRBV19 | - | TGTGCCAGTAGCCCTAGGAATTACAATGAGCAGTTCTTC | CASSPRNYNEQFF
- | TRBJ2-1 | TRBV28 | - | TGTGCCAGCAGTTTGCATGAGCAGTTCTTC | CASSLHEQFF
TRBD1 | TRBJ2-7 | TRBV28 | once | TGTGCCAGCAGCAATGCCGGACCGGGACAGGGGGGCCACGAGCAGTACTTC | CASSNAGPGQGGHEQYF
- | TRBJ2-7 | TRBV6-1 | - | TGTGCCGGCTCCTCGGGCGGGGCCTACGAGCAGTACTTC | CAGSSGGAYEQYF
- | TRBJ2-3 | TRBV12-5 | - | TGTGCTAGTGTTGGGACAGATACGCAGTATTTT | CASVGTDTQYF
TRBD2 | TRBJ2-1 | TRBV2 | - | TGTGCCAGCAGTGATGCTAGCGGGAGATACAATGAGCAGTTCTTC | CASSDASGRYNEQFF
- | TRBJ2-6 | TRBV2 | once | TGTGCCAGCAGTGAAATCAGGACTGGGGCCAACGTCCTGACTTTC | CASSEIRTGANVLTF
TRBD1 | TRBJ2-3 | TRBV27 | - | TGTGCCAGCAGTCCGGACAGGGAAGCTAGGCAGTATTTT | CASSPDREARQYF
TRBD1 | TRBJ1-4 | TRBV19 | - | TGTGCCAGTAGACTCACCCTAACAGGGGGACTTGAAAAACTGTTTTTT | CASRLTLTGGLEKLFF
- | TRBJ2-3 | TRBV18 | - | TGTGCCAGCTCCCCCGCCGGGCAGGGCAGCACAGATACGCAGTATTTT | CASSPAGQGSTDTQYF
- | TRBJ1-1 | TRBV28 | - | TGTGCCAGCAGTCCCCTGGCAGGCCGTGAAGCTTTCTTT | CASSPLAGREAFF